The 7 T cell receptor beta chains below were found in one sample sequenced in a study of post-analysis software for immune sequencing data (dated by TCRdb to the mid-2010s). General conclusions and limits of the study: Patients showed significantly higher frequencies than controls for a handful of TRBV segments, among them TRBV5-6, TRBV5-1 and TRBV20-1.

Receptor amplification or capture employed PCR. The sample was run on an Illumina HiSeq 2500. To reduce PCR and sequencing biases, unique molecular identifiers were incorporated into the TCR beta cDNA libraries. TCRdb itself trimmed the public reads at Q25 with fastp, ran MiXCR and retained productive beta chains. Each entry is one CDR3 protein sequence, shown with its most common DNA and genes. This sample lists 450,000 to 650,000 distinct CDR3 sequences; about 40% were detected once. The ten largest clones represent 1.5% to 2% of the sample. No antigen is known for these receptors. The sequenced sample consisted of blood. Receptor source: a girl aged 5-17 years with multiple sclerosis.

The chain combines TRBV29-1 with TRBJ1-2; D is ambiguous. CDR3 length: 16 amino acids. Germline V CDR1 and CDR2: SQVTM, ANQGSEA. The germline V and J ends were trimmed by 0 bases and 7 bases, with 21 bases remaining between them. CDR3: CSVEDVGQTSTLGYTF. DNA for the CDR3: TGCAGCGTTGAAGATGTTGGGCAGACTTCGACTCTTGGCTACACCTTC.

This chain links TRBV12-3 or TRBV12-4 with TRBJ2-1; 7 bases are a match to TRBD2. V lost 1 base, J lost 7 bases, and 10 bases stayed unmatched. This CDR3 contains 16 residues. The CDR3 DNA is TGTGCCAGCAGTTTAGGCGGCGGGAGAGCGTCGAATGAGCAGTTCTTC. As protein: CASSLGGGRASNEQFF.

This clonotype was counted between two and nine times. The V gene is TRBV6-5, the J gene TRBJ2-7; D is unresolved. The CDR3 covers 14 residues. The germline CDR1 and CDR2 sequences are MNHEY and SVGAGI. Between the trimmed V and J ends, which lost 4 bases and 3 bases, there was a span of 13 bases. CDR3 sequence: CASSSFTGYYEQYF. CDR3 sequence (DNA): TGTGCCAGCAGTTCCTTTACCGGTTACTACGAGCAGTACTTC.

The J gene is TRBJ2-4, the V gene TRBV14; 8 nucleotides align to TRBD1. Trimming cost V 2 bases and J 13 bases; bases outside gene matches: 4. The CDR3 spans 12 residues. Per germline, CDR1 SGHDN and CDR2 FVKESK. The CDR3 region is CASSQTGGEQYF. For the CDR3, the DNA is TGTGCCAGCAGCCAAACAGGGGGTGAGCAGTACTTC.

This sequence joins TRBV24-1 and TRBJ2-1; TRBD2 matches 10 bases. Germline CDR1 reads KGHDR; CDR2 reads SFDVKD. The trim removed 4 bases at V and 6 bases at J, leaving 5 bases unmatched. CDR3 size: 15 residues. The DNA of the CDR3 is TGTGCCACCAGTGAAATAGCGGGGGGAATCAATGAGCAGTTCTTC. As protein: CATSEIAGGINEQFF.

This clonotype occurred a few times. CDR3 amino acids: CASSYSIGTDTQYF. CDR3 nucleotide sequence: TGTGCCAGCAGTTACTCGATAGGCACAGATACGCAGTATTTT. This rearrangement joins TRBV6-5 to TRBJ2-3; D not certain. V lost 0 bases and J lost 1, with 5 bases in between. Germline lookup yields CDR1 MNHEY and CDR2 SVGAGI. The CDR3 covers 14 residues.

The chain employs TRBV12-3 or TRBV12-4 and TRBJ1-1; the D gene is possibly TRBD1 (5 bases). V was shortened by 3 bases and J by 0 bases, with 14 bases between the two germline ends. The CDR3 runs to 16 residues. The CDR3 DNA is TGTGCCAGCAGTTTGCCCCTTGGAGGGGTGAACACTGAAGCTTTCTTT. Amino acids: CASSLPLGGVNTEAFF.